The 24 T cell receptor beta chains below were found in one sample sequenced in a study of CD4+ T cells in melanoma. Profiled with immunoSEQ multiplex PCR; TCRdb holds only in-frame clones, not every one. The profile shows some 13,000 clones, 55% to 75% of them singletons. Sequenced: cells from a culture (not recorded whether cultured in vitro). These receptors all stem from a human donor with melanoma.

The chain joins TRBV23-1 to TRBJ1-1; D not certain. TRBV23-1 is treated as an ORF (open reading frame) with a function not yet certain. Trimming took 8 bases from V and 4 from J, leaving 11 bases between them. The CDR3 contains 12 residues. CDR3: CASSMEGTEAFF. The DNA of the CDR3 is TGCGCCAGCTCTATGGAGGGCACTGAAGCTTTCTTT.

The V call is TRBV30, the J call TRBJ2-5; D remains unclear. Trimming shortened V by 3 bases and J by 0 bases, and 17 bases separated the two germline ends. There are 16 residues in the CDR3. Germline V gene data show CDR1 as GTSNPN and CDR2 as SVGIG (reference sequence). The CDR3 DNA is TGTGCCTGGAGCTCCTTGGGCAGATCGTACCAAGAGACCCAGTACTTC. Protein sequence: CAWSSLGRSYQETQYF.

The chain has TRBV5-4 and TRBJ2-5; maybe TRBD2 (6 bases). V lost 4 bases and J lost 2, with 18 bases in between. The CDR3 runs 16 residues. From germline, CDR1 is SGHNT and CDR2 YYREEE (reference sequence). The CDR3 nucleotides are TGTGCCAGCAGCCCTAGGCCGGGACTGGATCAAGAGACCCAGTACTTC. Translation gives CASSPRPGLDQETQYF.

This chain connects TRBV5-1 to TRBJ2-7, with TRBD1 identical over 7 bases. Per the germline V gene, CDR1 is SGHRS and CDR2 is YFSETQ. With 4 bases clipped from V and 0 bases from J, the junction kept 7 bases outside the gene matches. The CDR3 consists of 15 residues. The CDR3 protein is CASSEAGTASYEQYF. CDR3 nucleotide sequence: TGCGCCAGCAGCGAAGCCGGGACAGCCTCCTACGAGCAGTACTTC.

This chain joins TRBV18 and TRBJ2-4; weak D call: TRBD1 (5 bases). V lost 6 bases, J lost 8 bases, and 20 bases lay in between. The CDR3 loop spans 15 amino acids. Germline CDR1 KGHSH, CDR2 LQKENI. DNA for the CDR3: TGTGCCAGCTCGTCGGACATCGTGGGCTCGGACATTCAGTACTTC. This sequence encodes CASSSDIVGSDIQYF.

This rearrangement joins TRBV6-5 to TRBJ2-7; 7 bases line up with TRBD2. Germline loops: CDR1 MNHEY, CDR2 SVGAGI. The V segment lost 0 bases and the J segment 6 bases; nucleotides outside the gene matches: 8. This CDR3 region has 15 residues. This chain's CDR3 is CASSYSSGVSPEQYF. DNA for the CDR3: TGTGCCAGCAGTTACTCAAGCGGGGTTTCCCCCGAGCAGTACTTC.

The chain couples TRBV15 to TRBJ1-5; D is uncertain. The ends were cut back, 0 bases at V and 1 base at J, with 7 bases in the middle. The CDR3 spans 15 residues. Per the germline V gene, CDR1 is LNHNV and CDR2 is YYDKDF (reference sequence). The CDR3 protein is CATSRDGSSNQPQHF. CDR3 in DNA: TGTGCCACCAGCAGAGATGGGTCCAGCAATCAGCCCCAGCATTTT.

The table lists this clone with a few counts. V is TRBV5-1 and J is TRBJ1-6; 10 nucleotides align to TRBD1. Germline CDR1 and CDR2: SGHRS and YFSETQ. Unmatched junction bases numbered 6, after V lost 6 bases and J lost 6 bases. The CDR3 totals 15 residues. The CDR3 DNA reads TGCGCCAGCAAGAGGACAGGGGGAATTAATTCACCCCTCCACTTT. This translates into CASKRTGGINSPLHF.

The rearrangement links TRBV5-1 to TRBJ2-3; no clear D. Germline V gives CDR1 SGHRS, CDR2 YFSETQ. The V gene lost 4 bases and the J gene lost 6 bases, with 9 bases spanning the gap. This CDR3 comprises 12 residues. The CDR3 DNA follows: TGCGCCAGCAGCATCGTAGGGGATACGCAGTATTTT. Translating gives CASSIVGDTQYF.

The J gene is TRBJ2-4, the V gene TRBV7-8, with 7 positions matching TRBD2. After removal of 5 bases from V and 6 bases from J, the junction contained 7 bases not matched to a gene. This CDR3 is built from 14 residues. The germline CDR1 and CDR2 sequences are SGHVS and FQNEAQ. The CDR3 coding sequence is TGTGCCAGCAGCAGTACGCGGGGGACAAACATTCAGTACTTC. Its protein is CASSSTRGTNIQYF.

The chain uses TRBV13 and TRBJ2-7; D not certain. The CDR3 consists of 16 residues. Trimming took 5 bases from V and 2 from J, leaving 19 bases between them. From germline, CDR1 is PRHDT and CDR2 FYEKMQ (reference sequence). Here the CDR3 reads CASSPRFGKAPYEQYF. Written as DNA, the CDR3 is TGTGCCAGCAGCCCCCGGTTTGGCAAGGCCCCCTACGAGCAGTACTTC. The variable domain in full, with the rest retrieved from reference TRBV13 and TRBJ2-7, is AAGVIQSPRHLIKEKRETATLKCYPIPRHDTVYWYQQGPGQDPQFLISFYEKMQSDKGSIPDRFSAQQFSDYHSELNMSSLELGDSALYFCASSPRFGKAPYEQYFGPGTRLTVT.

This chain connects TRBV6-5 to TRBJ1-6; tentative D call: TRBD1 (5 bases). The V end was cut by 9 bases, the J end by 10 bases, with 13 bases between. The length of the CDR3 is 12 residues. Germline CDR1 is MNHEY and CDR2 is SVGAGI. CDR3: CASWAGQSPLHF. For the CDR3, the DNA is TGTGCCAGTTGGGCAGGGCAATCACCCCTCCACTTT.

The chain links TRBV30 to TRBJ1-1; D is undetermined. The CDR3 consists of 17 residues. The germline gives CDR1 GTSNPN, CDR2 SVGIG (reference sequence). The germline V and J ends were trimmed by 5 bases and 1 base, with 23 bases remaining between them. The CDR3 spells CAWESLVILDGNTEAFF. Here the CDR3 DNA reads TGTGCCTGGGAGTCGTTAGTCATCCTGGACGGGAACACTGAAGCTTTCTTT.

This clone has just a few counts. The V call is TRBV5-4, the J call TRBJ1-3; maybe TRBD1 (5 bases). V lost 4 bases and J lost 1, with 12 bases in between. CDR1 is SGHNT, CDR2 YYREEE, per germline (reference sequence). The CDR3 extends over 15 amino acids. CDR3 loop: CASSAPTGSGNTIYF. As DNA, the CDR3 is TGTGCCAGCAGCGCCCCTACAGGTTCTGGAAACACCATATATTTT.

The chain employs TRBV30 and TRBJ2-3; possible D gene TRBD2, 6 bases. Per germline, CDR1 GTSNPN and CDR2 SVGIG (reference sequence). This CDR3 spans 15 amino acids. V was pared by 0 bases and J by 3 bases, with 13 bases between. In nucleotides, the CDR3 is TGTGCCTGGAGTGTAGTCAGGGCGGGGACAGATACGCAGTATTTT. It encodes CAWSVVRAGTDTQYF.

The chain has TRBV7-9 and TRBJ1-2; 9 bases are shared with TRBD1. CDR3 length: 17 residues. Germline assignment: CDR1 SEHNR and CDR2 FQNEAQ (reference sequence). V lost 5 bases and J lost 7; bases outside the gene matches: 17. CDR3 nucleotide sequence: TGTGCCAGCAGCCACCCTCGGCAACAGACAGGGGGTAGTGGCTACACCTTC. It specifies CASSHPRQQTGGSGYTF.

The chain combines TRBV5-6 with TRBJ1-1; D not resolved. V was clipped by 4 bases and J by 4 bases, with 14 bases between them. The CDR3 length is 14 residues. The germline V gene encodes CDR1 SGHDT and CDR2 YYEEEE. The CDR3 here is CASSAVTSSTEAFF. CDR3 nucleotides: TGTGCCAGCAGCGCCGTGACGAGTTCCACTGAAGCTTTCTTT.

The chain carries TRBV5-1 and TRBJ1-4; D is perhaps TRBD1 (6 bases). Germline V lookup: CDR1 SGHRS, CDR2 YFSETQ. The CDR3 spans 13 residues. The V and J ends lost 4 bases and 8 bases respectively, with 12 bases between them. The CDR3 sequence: CASSALGTEKLFF. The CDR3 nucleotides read TGCGCCAGCAGCGCGCTAGGGACAGAAAAACTGTTTTTT.

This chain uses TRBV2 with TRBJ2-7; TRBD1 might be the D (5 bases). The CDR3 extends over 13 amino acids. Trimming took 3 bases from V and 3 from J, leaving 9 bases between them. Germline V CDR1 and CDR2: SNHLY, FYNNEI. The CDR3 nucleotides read TGTGCCAGCAGTGAGGACACGTTCTACGAGCAGTACTTC. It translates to CASSEDTFYEQYF.

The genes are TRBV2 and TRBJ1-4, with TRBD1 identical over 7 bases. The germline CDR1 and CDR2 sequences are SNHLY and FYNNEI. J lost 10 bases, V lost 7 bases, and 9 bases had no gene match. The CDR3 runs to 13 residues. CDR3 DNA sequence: TGTGCCAGCAAGTCCGGACAGGCGGGAAAACTGTTTTTT. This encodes CASKSGQAGKLFF.

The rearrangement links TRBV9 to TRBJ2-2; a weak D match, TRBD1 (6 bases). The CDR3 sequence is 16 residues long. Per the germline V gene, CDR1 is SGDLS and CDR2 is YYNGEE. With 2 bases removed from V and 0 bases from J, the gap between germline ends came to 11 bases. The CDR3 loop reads CASSVLDSTNTGELFF. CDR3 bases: TGTGCCAGCAGCGTCCTGGACAGCACGAACACCGGGGAGCTGTTTTTT. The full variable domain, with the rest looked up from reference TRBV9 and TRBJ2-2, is DSGVTQTPKHLITATGQRVTLRCSPRSGDLSVYWYQQSLDQGLQFLIQYYNGEERAKGNILERFSAQQFPDLHSELNLSSLELGDSALYFCASSVLDSTNTGELFFGEGSRLTVL.

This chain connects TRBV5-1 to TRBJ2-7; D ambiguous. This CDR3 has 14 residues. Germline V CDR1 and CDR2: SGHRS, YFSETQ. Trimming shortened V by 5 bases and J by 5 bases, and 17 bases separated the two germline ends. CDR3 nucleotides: TGCGCCAGCAGACGTCTAGACGTCCCCCACGAGCAGTACTTC. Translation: CASRRLDVPHEQYF.

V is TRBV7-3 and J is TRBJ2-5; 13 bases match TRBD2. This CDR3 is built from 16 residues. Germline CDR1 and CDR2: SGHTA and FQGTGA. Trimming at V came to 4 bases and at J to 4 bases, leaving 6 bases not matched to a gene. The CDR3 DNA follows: TGTGCCAGCAGCTCCGGGACTAGCGGGGTGAGAGAGACCCAGTACTTC. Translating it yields CASSSGTSGVRETQYF.

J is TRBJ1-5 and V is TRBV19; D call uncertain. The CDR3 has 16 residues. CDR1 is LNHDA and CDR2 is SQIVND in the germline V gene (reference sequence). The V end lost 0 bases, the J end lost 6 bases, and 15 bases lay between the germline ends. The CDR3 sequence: CASSIELGRVSQPQHF. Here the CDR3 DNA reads TGTGCCAGTAGTATAGAATTAGGCCGGGTCAGTCAGCCCCAGCATTTT.